Below, 14 T cell receptor beta chains from the same sample are listed, as sequenced in a study of regulatory T cells in long-lasting Graves disease. Construction of the TCR beta libraries employed iRepertoire HTBI primers in conjunction with Arm-PCR of CDR3 regions. TCRdb passed the multiplex PCR reads through MiXCR, listing each CDR3 protein once. The repertoire holds roughly 560,000 distinct CDR3 sequences, with about 16% as singletons. Time point defined: newly diagnosed GD, antithyroid drugs for less than 3 months. Construction of the TCR library relied on RNA isolated from PBMCs. This same sample was also part of a study on T cells in Graves' hyperthyroidism and ophthalmopathy.

The source material was peripheral blood mononuclear cells (PBMCs), sampled at new diagnosis, from a patient treated with antithyroid drugs. The receptors were sampled from a woman aged 35-65 years with Graves disease.

The sample holds many counts of this clonotype. V usage is TRBV4-1 and J usage is TRBJ1-1; D is possibly TRBD1 (5 bases). Trimming cost V 4 bases and J 4 bases, with 19 bases left between them. The CDR3 loop spans 16 amino acids. The germline V gene has CDR1 MGHRA and CDR2 YSYEKL. This CDR3 reads CASSPQAEGRGTEAFF. CDR3 sequence (DNA): TGCGCCAGCAGCCCCCAGGCCGAGGGGAGAGGCACTGAAGCTTTCTTT.

The chain carries TRBV11-2 and TRBJ1-1, with no clear D. V was shortened by 0 bases and J by 9 bases, with 14 bases between the two germline ends. The CDR3 loop spans 14 amino acids. CDR1 is SGHAT and CDR2 is FQNNGV in the germline V gene. The CDR3 loop is CASSLDPVRTQAFF. Here the CDR3 DNA reads TGTGCCAGCAGCTTAGATCCGGTAAGGACCCAAGCTTTCTTT.

This clonotype has ten or more counts. DNA for the CDR3: TGTGCCAGCAGATGGAACTGGGACGGATCTAACTATGGCTACACCTTC. This gives the protein CASRWNWDGSNYGYTF. The chain is built from TRBV6-1 and TRBJ1-2; D might be TRBD1 (5 bases). CDR1 and CDR2 from the germline V gene are MNHNS and SASEGT. The CDR3 extends over 16 amino acids. Trimming removed 6 bases from V and 0 bases from J, with 17 bases in between.

The chain has TRBV30 and TRBJ1-6; 11 bases are shared with TRBD1. After removal of 0 bases from V and 11 bases from J, the junction contained 3 bases not matched to a gene. This CDR3 comprises 14 residues. The V gene's germline CDR1 is GTSNPN and CDR2 SVGIG (reference sequence). The CDR3 region is CAWSVRTGGAPLHF. CDR3 coding DNA: TGTGCCTGGAGTGTACGGACAGGGGGCGCACCCCTCCACTTT.

This clonotype was observed a handful of times. The chain has TRBV7-9 and TRBJ2-1; maybe TRBD1 (6 bases). The CDR3 is made up of 18 amino acids. V lost 3 bases, J lost 5 bases, and 23 bases lay in between. CDR1 SEHNR and CDR2 FQNEAQ come from the germline V gene (reference sequence). The CDR3 protein is CASSLGTKGPSGNNEQFF. CDR3 in DNA: TGTGCCAGCAGCTTGGGGACAAAGGGCCCCTCAGGCAACAATGAGCAGTTCTTC.

The chain recombines TRBV3-1 with TRBJ1-3; D remains unclear. Germline V CDR1 and CDR2: LGHDT, YNNKEL (reference sequence). The V end was cut by 3 bases, the J end by 1 base, with 7 bases between. The CDR3 spans 14 residues. CDR3 nucleotides: TGTGCCAGCAGCCAGACGTGGTCTGGAAACACCATATATTTT. Amino acids: CASSQTWSGNTIYF. Complete variable domain (other parts from reference TRBV3-1 and TRBJ1-3): DTAVSQTPKYLVTQMGNDKSIKCEQNLGHDTMYWYKQDSKKFLKIMFSYNNKELIINETVPNRFSPKSPDKAHLNLHINSLELGDSAVYFCASSQTWSGNTIYFGEGSWLTVV.

In its sample, this clonotype was seen many times. This chain uses TRBV18 with TRBJ2-3; 8 nucleotides agree with TRBD1. CDR3 size: 15 residues. The trim removed 4 bases at V and 4 bases at J, leaving 7 bases unmatched. Germline loops: CDR1 KGHSH, CDR2 LQKENI. CDR3 protein: CASSQRQGSADTQYF. CDR3 sequence (DNA): TGTGCCAGCTCACAACGACAGGGGTCCGCAGATACGCAGTATTTT.

J is TRBJ1-5 and V is TRBV12-3 or TRBV12-4, with D perhaps matching TRBD1 (6 bases). This CDR3 is 12 amino acids long. Trimming stripped 2 bases from V and 15 bases from J, with 14 bases between. CDR3 bases: TGTGCCAGCAGTTTAAAGGGGGGACGTATGCATTTT. Protein: CASSLKGGRMHF.

This clonotype occurred many times. The J gene is TRBJ2-1, the V gene TRBV6-5; D may be TRBD1 or TRBD2 (5 bases each). The assigned J gene may be wrong: the sequence end matches TRBJ2-5 better. This CDR3 has 15 amino acids. Germline V lookup: CDR1 MNHEY, CDR2 SVGAGI. CDR3 in DNA: TGTGCCAGCAGTTCGCGGAGTTCGGGACCAGAGACCCAGTACTTC. This codes for CASSSRSSGPETQYF.

With respect to this clonotype: One base away lies a much larger clone, so this may be a sequencing read error. The V and J genes are TRBV5-5 and TRBJ2-1; 7 bases are shared with TRBD2. The V segment lost 3 bases and the J segment 10 bases; nucleotides outside the gene matches: 7. This CDR3 region has 13 residues. Per the germline V gene, CDR1 is SGHKS and CDR2 is YYEKEE (reference sequence). The CDR3: CASSSGLVGEQFF. The CDR3 bases are TGTGCCAGCAGCTCAGGACTAGTGGGAGAGCAGTTCTTC. The full variable domain, with the rest looked up from reference TRBV5-5 and TRBJ2-1, is DAGVTQSPTHLIKTRGQQVTLRCSPISGHKSVSWYQQVLGQGPQFIFQYYEKEERGRGNFPDRFSARQFPNYSSELNVNALLLGDSALYLCASSSGLVGEQFFGPGTRLTVL.

This clonotype was picked up many times. The junction departs from the called germline gene at one end, perhaps through a read error. This chain connects TRBV11-2 to TRBJ2-3; maybe TRBD1 (5 bases). Gene TRBJ1-1 matches the end of the DNA better, so the J call may be wrong. CDR1 SGHAT and CDR2 FQNNGV come from the germline V gene. The CDR3 covers 15 residues. CDR3 amino acids: CASSFLGAFRTGAFF. CDR3 coding DNA: TGTGCCAGCAGCTTCCTAGGGGCGTTTCGTACTGGAGCTTTCTTT.

This clonotype showed up many times. The rearrangement links TRBV14 to TRBJ2-5, with 8 bases aligning to TRBD1. The CDR3 totals 14 residues. Germline assignment: CDR1 SGHDN and CDR2 FVKESK. V shed 3 bases, J shed 5 bases, and the junction held 5 bases outside the gene matches. CDR3 in amino acids: CASSHWTGMETQYF. CDR3 nucleotide sequence: TGTGCCAGCAGCCACTGGACAGGGATGGAGACCCAGTACTTC.

This clonotype has ten or more counts. The V gene is TRBV20-1, the J gene TRBJ2-1; 14 nucleotides line up with TRBD2. Germline V gene sequence: CDR1 DFQATT, CDR2 SNEGSKA (reference sequence). The ends lost 5 bases at V and 10 bases at J; junction bases unmatched: 10. The CDR3 is 15 amino acids. In DNA, the CDR3 is TGCAGTGCTTCGACCGGGACTAGCGGGGGTAGGGAGCAGTTCTTC. Translated, it gives CSASTGTSGGREQFF.

This clonotype was found many times. The CDR3 DNA reads as TGTGCCAGCAGCTTAGATTTCTGGGGCGAGCAGTACTTC. Its translation is CASSLDFWGEQYF. The chain recombines TRBV11-3 with TRBJ2-7, with D hard to call. Trimming left V 0 bases short and J 6 bases short, with 9 bases between. CDR3 length: 13 residues. Germline V gene data show CDR1 as SGHNT and CDR2 as YENEEA.